One and the same sample provided the 9 T cell receptor beta chains below, sequenced in a study of T cell responses to AZD1222 COVID-19 vaccine. Profiling relied on immunoSEQ multiplex PCR, and the TCRdb table lists in-frame clones only, not all of them. The sample records fewer than 200,000 clones, around nine tenths being singletons. Sequencing was performed on peripheral blood, taken on day 0 of AZD1222 vaccination. The source of these receptors is an adult in good health.

The chain combines TRBV25-1 with TRBJ2-5, with D possibly matching TRBD1 (7 bases). Between the trimmed V and J ends, which lost 4 bases and 5 bases, there was a span of 17 bases. The CDR3 sequence is 15 residues long. The germline gives CDR1 MGHDK, CDR2 SYGVNS. The chain's CDR3 is CASSGQGDFGETQYF. CDR3 nucleotides: TGTGCCAGCAGTGGGCAGGGGGACTTTGGGGAGACCCAGTACTTC.

This sequence joins TRBV5-5 and TRBJ2-2; 9 nucleotides align to TRBD1. Germline V gene sequence: CDR1 SGHKS, CDR2 YYEKEE (reference sequence). After removal of 4 bases from V and 1 base from J, the junction contained 2 bases not matched to a gene. The CDR3 sequence is 15 residues long. Written as DNA, the CDR3 is TGTGCCAGCAGCGCGACAGGGGGGAACACCGGGGAGCTGTTTTTT. Residues: CASSATGGNTGELFF.

This rearrangement joins TRBV5-1 to TRBJ2-1, with 7 bases fitting TRBD2. CDR1 and CDR2 from the germline V gene are SGHRS and YFSETQ. This CDR3 contains 16 residues. V shed 0 bases and J 3 bases; nucleotides not matched to a gene: 6. The CDR3 loop is CASSLGATSIYNEQFF. CDR3 DNA: TGCGCCAGCAGCTTGGGAGCGACTAGCATCTACAATGAGCAGTTCTTC.

This chain uses TRBV28 with TRBJ1-2, with 9 nucleotides matching TRBD1. CDR1 and CDR2 from the germline V gene are MDHEN and SYDVKM. The V and J ends lost 2 bases and 3 bases, in that order; junction bases with no gene match: 13. The CDR3 runs to 18 residues. CDR3 in DNA: TGTGCCAGCAGTTTACCCGGGACAGGGCCCTCCGGAGACTATGGCTACACCTTC. This sequence encodes CASSLPGTGPSGDYGYTF.

The chain uses TRBV4-2 and TRBJ1-4; D call uncertain. V lost 0 bases to trimming and J lost 8 bases, with 7 bases between them. This CDR3 comprises 13 residues. CDR1 is LGHNA, CDR2 YNFKEQ, per germline. The CDR3 is CASSQEKFEKLFF. CDR3 DNA: TGTGCCAGCAGCCAAGAAAAGTTCGAAAAACTGTTTTTT.

The chain couples TRBV25-1 to TRBJ2-5, with D tentatively TRBD2 (5 bases). The germline V gene has CDR1 MGHDK and CDR2 SYGVNS. CDR3 length: 14 residues. V was cut by 3 bases and J by 4 bases, with 12 bases left in between. DNA for the CDR3: TGTGCCAGCAGTGAGATCGGACGGGGAGAGACCCAGTACTTC. The encoded protein is CASSEIGRGETQYF. The full variable domain, its missing parts supplied by reference TRBV25-1 and TRBJ2-5, is EADIYQTPRYLVIGTGKKITLECSQTMGHDKMYWYQQDPGMELHLIHYSYGVNSTEKGDLSSESTVSRIRTEHFPLTLESARPSHTSQYLCASSEIGRGETQYFGPGTRLLVL.

This chain uses TRBV2 with TRBJ1-5, with 7 bases aligning to TRBD1. Germline V gene sequence: CDR1 SNHLY, CDR2 FYNNEI. J was trimmed by 6 bases and V by 1 base; bases with no gene match: 9. This CDR3 has 16 residues. The CDR3 DNA reads TGTGCCAGCAGTGAAGAGAAAGGGGGCGCAGGTCAGCCCCAGCATTTT. Translation gives CASSEEKGGAGQPQHF.

The chain employs TRBV7-3 and TRBJ1-6; tentatively, D is TRBD1 (6 bases). CDR1 SGHTA and CDR2 FQGTGA come from the germline V gene. V gave up 5 bases and J gave up 9 bases, with 14 bases separating them. The CDR3 has 14 residues. This CDR3 is CASSAGQMGSPLHF. The CDR3, as DNA: TGTGCCAGCAGCGCCGGACAGATGGGTTCACCCCTCCACTTT.

V gene TRBV24-1 combines with J gene TRBJ1-1; 8 bases are shared with TRBD1. After removal of 5 bases from V and 5 bases from J, the junction contained 12 bases not matched to a gene. The germline V gene has CDR1 KGHDR and CDR2 SFDVKD. This CDR3 has 16 residues. The CDR3 sequence: CATSGAGQGGKTEAFF. The CDR3 coding sequence is TGTGCCACCAGTGGTGCCGGACAGGGCGGGAAAACTGAAGCTTTCTTT.